The 30 T cell receptor beta chains in this list originate from one sample, sequenced in a study of blood T cell repertoires in COVID-19. Sequencing was performed with immunoSEQ multiplex PCR; in TCRdb, only in-frame clones are kept and a portion is missing. This table has 75,000 to 100,000 clones, 86% appearing once. Input material: peripheral blood. Receptors were obtained from a woman older than 75 with acute or convalescent COVID-19.

The V gene is TRBV9, the J gene TRBJ2-7; 9 nucleotides agree with TRBD1. The CDR3 spans 13 residues. The germline V gene has CDR1 SGDLS and CDR2 YYNGEE. V gave up 3 bases and J gave up 5 bases; unmatched junction bases: 3. In DNA form, the CDR3 reads TGTGCCAGCAGCGCTAGACAGGGGGACGAGCAGTACTTC. It yields the protein CASSARQGDEQYF.

Details on this clone: Mismatch with germline at one junction end may stem from a read error. The rearrangement links TRBV11-3 to TRBJ2-7; D is perhaps TRBD2 (5 bases). The CDR3 loop spans 15 amino acids. Looked up from germline, CDR1 is SGHNT and CDR2 is YENEEA. The CDR3 reads CASSSMRRTSDDQYF. CDR3 nucleotide sequence: TGTGCCAGCAGCTCCATGCGGAGGACCTCCGACGATCAGTACTTC.

This clone was detected only once. CDR3 DNA sequence: TGTGCCAGCAGCGCCCGGCAACAGGGTAATTCACCCCTCCACTTT. This codes for CASSARQQGNSPLHF. This chain links TRBV2 with TRBJ1-6; tentative D call: TRBD1 (6 bases). Germline V CDR1 and CDR2: SNHLY, FYNNEI. Trimming cost V 6 bases and J 6 bases, with 15 bases left between them. The CDR3 totals 15 residues.

This chain connects TRBV7-2 to TRBJ2-5, with 10 bases fitting TRBD2. This CDR3 region has 15 residues. V gave up 2 bases and J gave up 5 bases; unmatched junction bases: 5. Germline V lookup: CDR1 SGHTA, CDR2 FQGNSA. In DNA form, the CDR3 reads TGTGCCAGCAGCTTATTGAGCGGGGGGGCGGAGACCCAGTACTTC. Its translation is CASSLLSGGAETQYF.

The V gene is TRBV5-6, the J gene TRBJ2-4; possibly TRBD1 for D (6 bases). The V end was cut by 4 bases, the J end by 3 bases, with 11 bases between. Germline V lookup: CDR1 SGHDT, CDR2 YYEEEE. This CDR3 has 14 residues. CDR3 amino acids: CASSTGTHKNIQYF. CDR3 sequence (DNA): TGTGCCAGCAGCACCGGGACACACAAAAACATTCAGTACTTC.

The chain has TRBV7-8 and TRBJ1-2; 8 nucleotides align to TRBD1. The V segment lost 5 bases and the J segment 0 bases; nucleotides outside the gene matches: 5. In germline, CDR1 is SGHVS, CDR2 FQNEAQ. This CDR3 comprises 15 residues. The CDR3 sequence is CASSPQQGANYGYTF. The CDR3, as DNA: TGTGCCAGCAGCCCTCAACAGGGGGCTAACTATGGCTACACCTTC.

In this sample, this clone turned up once. V usage is TRBV4-2 and J usage is TRBJ2-7; a weak D match, TRBD1 (5 bases). The CDR3 has 16 residues. Germline V CDR1 and CDR2: LGHNA, YNFKEQ. Trimming removed 1 base from V and 3 bases from J, with 16 bases in between. CDR3 nucleotide sequence: TGTGCCAGCAGCCAAGGAAAGGGGCAGGGTTTCTACGAGCAGTACTTC. Its protein is CASSQGKGQGFYEQYF.

The chain recombines TRBV24-1 with TRBJ2-7; maybe TRBD1 (5 bases). The V gene's germline CDR1 is KGHDR and CDR2 SFDVKD. V was clipped by 4 bases and J by 4 bases, with 10 bases between them. This CDR3 region has 13 residues. The DNA of the CDR3 is TGTGCCACCAGTGACCCTGACAGATACGAGCAGTACTTC. This gives the protein CATSDPDRYEQYF.

V usage is TRBV6-4 and J usage is TRBJ1-1; TRBD1 might be the D (6 bases). Germline CDR1 is MRHNA and CDR2 is SNTAGT. Trimming removed 5 bases at V and 4 bases at J, with 11 bases between. The CDR3 runs 13 residues. For the CDR3, the DNA is TGTGCCAGCAGTACAGGGTCGGGCACTGAAGCTTTCTTT. Amino acid sequence: CASSTGSGTEAFF.

The chain has TRBV5-5 and TRBJ2-7; possible D gene TRBD2, 8 bases. Germline V CDR1 and CDR2: SGHKS, YYEKEE (reference sequence). The CDR3 is made up of 18 amino acids. The V gene lost 1 base and the J gene lost 3 bases, with 23 bases spanning the gap. The CDR3 is CASSLRDSRLAGIYEQYF. CDR3 nucleotide sequence: TGTGCCAGCAGCTTGAGGGACAGCCGGCTAGCGGGTATCTACGAGCAGTACTTC.

This chain connects TRBV2 to TRBJ1-6; perhaps TRBD1 as D (6 bases). Germline V gene lookup returns CDR1 SNHLY and CDR2 FYNNEI. V lost 6 bases and J 8 bases, leaving 14 bases between the germline ends. The CDR3 extends over 14 amino acids. The CDR3 DNA reads TGTGCCAGCAGGAACAGGGTGTTAGATTCACCCCTCCACTTT. This encodes CASRNRVLDSPLHF.

This chain uses TRBV19 with TRBJ1-6; D gene unclear. The CDR3 length is 18 residues. Trimming removed 4 bases from V and 4 bases from J, with 20 bases in between. Germline-derived CDR1 and CDR2 are LNHDA and SQIVND (reference sequence). CDR3 bases: TGTGCCAGTAGTACCCGCCCTGTTGCGGCGGGATATAATTCACCCCTCCACTTT. Translation: CASSTRPVAAGYNSPLHF. The full variable domain, its missing parts supplied by reference TRBV19 and TRBJ1-6, is DGGITQSPKYLFRKEGQNVTLSCEQNLNHDAMYWYRQDPGQGLRLIYYSQIVNDFQKGDIAEGYSVSREKKESFPLTVTSAQKNPTAFYLCASSTRPVAAGYNSPLHFGNGTRLTVT.

The CDR3 coding sequence is TGTGCCAGCAGTTTTGGGGGCGGTCAGCCCCAGCATTTT. Its protein is CASSFGGGQPQHF. This chain links TRBV28 with TRBJ1-5, with D perhaps TRBD1 (6 bases). The V end was cut by 3 bases, the J end by 6 bases, with 9 bases between. The CDR3 consists of 13 residues. In germline, CDR1 is MDHEN, CDR2 SYDVKM.

The chain links TRBV12-3 or TRBV12-4 to TRBJ2-1; 8 bases are a match to TRBD1. CDR3 length: 12 amino acids. The junction had 4 bases not matched to a gene; V was cut back by 6 bases and J by 9 bases. CDR3 coding DNA: TGTGCCAGCAGGCGGACAGGGATTGAGCAGTTCTTC. Protein product: CASRRTGIEQFF.

J is TRBJ2-7 and V is TRBV28; TRBD1 matches at 8 bases. With 10 bases clipped from V and 0 bases from J, the junction kept 8 bases outside the gene matches. This CDR3 is 14 amino acids long. CDR1 MDHEN and CDR2 SYDVKM come from the germline V gene. CDR3 region: CAITRTGSSYEQYF. In nucleotides, the CDR3 is TGTGCCATTACACGGACAGGGAGCTCCTACGAGCAGTACTTC.

The CDR3, as DNA: TGTGCCAGCAGCTCAAGGGGTGACTACGAGCAGTACTTC. It is translated as CASSSRGDYEQYF. This sequence joins TRBV11-3 and TRBJ2-7, with D possibly matching TRBD1 (5 bases). The CDR3 spans 13 residues. Between the trimmed V and J ends, which lost 4 bases and 3 bases, there was a span of 10 bases. Germline CDR1 and CDR2: SGHNT and YENEEA.

The genes are TRBV11-2 and TRBJ1-3, with unresolved D. Germline CDR1 reads SGHAT; CDR2 reads FQNNGV. The CDR3 is made up of 17 amino acids. V was trimmed by 1 base and J by 0 bases, leaving 13 bases between them. The chain's CDR3 is CASSLGPHSSSGNTIYF. The CDR3, as DNA: TGTGCCAGCAGCTTAGGCCCTCACTCATCCTCTGGAAACACCATATATTTT.

The V and J genes are TRBV4-1 and TRBJ2-3, with 12 bases identical to TRBD2. Unmatched junction bases numbered 4, after V lost 4 bases and J lost 2 bases. The CDR3 has 16 residues. Germline V gene data show CDR1 as MGHRA and CDR2 as YSYEKL. The CDR3 loop is CASSPRLAGATDTQYF. The CDR3 nucleotides read TGCGCCAGCAGCCCACGACTAGCGGGGGCCACAGATACGCAGTATTTT.

The V and J genes are TRBV28 and TRBJ1-5; a weak D match, TRBD1 (6 bases). Germline V gene lookup returns CDR1 MDHEN and CDR2 SYDVKM. V shed 6 bases and J shed 7 bases, with 22 bases lying between them. This CDR3 is built from 16 residues. Here the CDR3 reads CASRSSKGGSGQPQHF. The DNA for the CDR3 is TGTGCCAGCAGGTCCTCGAAAGGGGGTTCAGGACAGCCCCAGCATTTT.

V is TRBV7-9 and J is TRBJ2-2; the D gene is possibly TRBD1 (6 bases). The CDR3 is made up of 16 amino acids. Germline V CDR1 and CDR2: SEHNR, FQNEAQ (reference sequence). Trimming cost V 5 bases and J 1 base, with 14 bases left between them. CDR3 DNA sequence: TGTGCCAGCAGCGCGCTTGGACAGAAGAACACCGGGGAGCTGTTTTTT. Protein: CASSALGQKNTGELFF.

This sequence joins TRBV29-1 and TRBJ1-2; D not resolved. The CDR3 loop spans 12 amino acids. V was shortened by 5 bases and J by 4 bases, with 11 bases between the two germline ends. In germline, CDR1 is SQVTM, CDR2 ANQGSEA. CDR3 sequence reads: CSVQRSPYGYTF. DNA for the CDR3: TGCAGCGTTCAGCGCAGCCCCTATGGCTACACCTTC.

This rearrangement joins TRBV3-1 (or the pseudogene TRBV3-2) to TRBJ2-5, with 7 nucleotides matching TRBD2. V lost 4 bases to trimming and J lost 5 bases; unmatched junction nucleotides: 4. Germline CDR1 is LGHDT and CDR2 is YNNKEL (reference sequence). The CDR3 is 13 amino acids. CDR3 in amino acids: CASSPPGRETQYF. The CDR3 bases are TGTGCCAGCAGCCCCCCCGGGAGGGAGACCCAGTACTTC.

V is TRBV20-1 and J is TRBJ2-3, with D unclear. The CDR3 spans 13 residues. Trimming removed 5 bases at V and 2 bases at J, with 11 bases between. Germline V gene lookup returns CDR1 DFQATT and CDR2 SNEGSKA (reference sequence). The CDR3 DNA reads as TGCAGTGCTTGTGACTTGTCCACAGATACGCAGTATTTT. It specifies CSACDLSTDTQYF.

The V call is TRBV10-2, the J call TRBJ2-3, with D tentatively TRBD1 (5 bases). CDR3 length equals 11 residues. CDR1 is WSHSY and CDR2 is SAAADI in the germline V gene. Trimming pared 10 bases from V and 8 bases from J, leaving 13 bases between. The chain's CDR3 is CATHGAGTQYF. CDR3 bases: TGCGCCACCCATGGGGCAGGTACGCAGTATTTT.

Here the CDR3 DNA reads TGCGCCAGCAGCTTTTTACTAGCGTACACAGATACGCAGTATTTT. Translated: CASSFLLAYTDTQYF. The genes are TRBV5-1 and TRBJ2-3, with 7 bases aligning to TRBD2. This CDR3 is 15 amino acids long. After removal of 2 bases from V and 2 bases from J, the junction contained 5 bases not matched to a gene. The germline CDR1 and CDR2 sequences are SGHRS and YFSETQ.

V and J are TRBV5-6 and TRBJ1-6; 9 nucleotides align to TRBD1. Trimming removed 3 bases from V and 14 bases from J; junction bases left unmatched: 9. This CDR3 comprises 14 residues. Germline CDR1 is SGHDT and CDR2 is YYEEEE. The CDR3 bases are TGTGCCAGCAGCTCCTCCGGGACAGGGATCACCCTCCACTTT. Translated: CASSSSGTGITLHF.

The chain recombines TRBV19 with TRBJ2-7, with D unclear. The germline CDR1 and CDR2 sequences are LNHDA and SQIVND (reference sequence). The CDR3 runs 16 residues. Trimming left V 1 base short and J 0 bases short, with 13 bases between. The CDR3 region is CASSIGGQSISYEQYF. CDR3 in DNA: TGTGCCAGTAGTATAGGAGGCCAGTCCATCTCCTACGAGCAGTACTTC.

The gene calls are TRBV18 and TRBJ2-7; 8 bases are shared with TRBD1. This CDR3 is 17 amino acids long. Trimming cost V 3 bases and J 0 bases; bases outside gene matches: 10. Germline CDR1 KGHSH, CDR2 LQKENI. The CDR3 reads CASSPLPGTGPSYEQYF. In DNA form, the CDR3 reads TGTGCCAGCTCACCGTTACCCGGGACAGGTCCCTCCTACGAGCAGTACTTC.

The chain carries TRBV5-1 and TRBJ2-3; 10 nucleotides align to TRBD2. V lost 2 bases, J lost 5 bases, and 5 bases stayed unmatched. The CDR3 consists of 15 residues. CDR1 SGHRS and CDR2 YFSETQ come from the germline V gene. The CDR3 DNA is TGCGCCAGCAGCTTAGGGACTAGCGTCGTAGATACGCAGTATTTT. It encodes CASSLGTSVVDTQYF.

The CDR3, as DNA: TGTGCCAGCAGCGTAGACCTAGTTGGAGGCGATACGCAGTATTTT. Translating gives CASSVDLVGGDTQYF. V usage is TRBV9 and J usage is TRBJ2-3, with D possibly TRBD2 on 5 matching bases. The CDR3 consists of 15 residues. In germline, CDR1 is SGDLS, CDR2 YYNGEE. Deletions cut 0 bases from V and 6 bases from J, with 14 bases between.